This TCR beta chain was sequenced during a study of blood T cell repertoires in COVID-19. At the level of the study: Nucleic acid was either cDNA or gDNA, and it came from T cells, B-cell-depleted T cells, or PBMCs.

Profiling relied on immunoSEQ multiplex PCR, and the TCRdb table lists in-frame clones only, not all of them. The sample yields about 300,000 clones, approximately 82% seen once. J gave up 3 bases and V 7 bases, and 9 bases lay outside the gene matches. The CDR3 contains 15 residues. Germline CDR1 is SNHLY and CDR2 is FYNNEI. The clonotype was recovered from a woman aged 45-65 years with acute or convalescent COVID-19. V and J are TRBV2 and TRBJ2-5; 9 nucleotides align to TRBD1. Sequencing used peripheral blood. The chain's CDR3 is CASKPGTGLKETQYF. CDR3 nucleotides: TGTGCCAGCAAGCCAGGGACAGGGTTGAAAGAGACCCAGTACTTC.